Each of the 20 T cell receptor beta chains below was sequenced from the same sample in a study of blood T cells in healthy people across ages. With a J-beta primer mix and a sample-barcoded 5' primer, a second PCR ran 7 to 11 cycles. TCRdb used MiXCR to reprocess the 5' RACE reads, holding one entry per CDR3 protein. The table includes about 970,000 distinct CDR3 sequences, roughly 51% detected once. The sample taken for sequencing was blood. These receptors originate from a woman in her fifties or sixties in good health.

The rearrangement joins TRBV5-1 to TRBJ2-3; the match to TRBD2 covers 10 bases. Germline V gene data show CDR1 as SGHRS and CDR2 as YFSETQ. The CDR3 runs 16 residues. The ends lost 4 bases at V and 0 bases at J; junction bases unmatched: 5. The DNA for the CDR3 is TGCGCCAGCAGCCTAGCGGGAGATCCTAGCACAGATACGCAGTATTTT. Translation: CASSLAGDPSTDTQYF.

CDR3 region: CASSLAVTRAYGYTF. In nucleotides, the CDR3 is TGTGCCAGCAGCTTAGCGGTCACACGGGCCTATGGCTACACCTTC. The V gene is TRBV7-9, the J gene TRBJ1-2, with D unclear. This CDR3 comprises 15 residues. The V end lost 0 bases, the J end lost 4 bases, and 12 bases lay between the germline ends. Germline V gene data show CDR1 as SEHNR and CDR2 as FQNEAQ (reference sequence).

The chain carries TRBV10-3 and TRBJ1-2; D possibly corresponds to TRBD1 (5 bases). The germline V gene has CDR1 ENHRY and CDR2 SYGVKD. The CDR3 loop spans 14 amino acids. V gave up 4 bases and J gave up 5 bases, with 14 bases separating them. The CDR3 sequence: CAISGLGDRYGYTF. DNA for the CDR3: TGTGCCATCAGTGGATTGGGGGATCGGTATGGCTACACCTTC.

In its sample, this clonotype was seen a few times. The chain couples TRBV3-1 to TRBJ2-7; TRBD1 aligns across 11 bases. CDR1 is LGHDT and CDR2 is YNNKEL in the germline V gene (reference sequence). The CDR3 has 15 residues. V was pared by 1 base and J by 3 bases, with 2 bases of the junction left unmatched. CDR3 DNA: TGTGCCAGCAGCCAAGGGGGGACAGGGGGCTACGAGCAGTACTTC. Its translation: CASSQGGTGGYEQYF.

This clonotype was counted a few times. The chain links TRBV5-1 to TRBJ2-3, with 8 bases fitting TRBD1. This CDR3 has 15 amino acids. The germline gives CDR1 SGHRS, CDR2 YFSETQ. Losses at the gene ends were 3 bases for V and 2 bases for J; bases not matched to a gene: 5. In nucleotides, the CDR3 is TGCGCCAGCAGCTCTAACAGGGGGTCCACAGATACGCAGTATTTT. This translates into CASSSNRGSTDTQYF.

The rearrangement links TRBV20-1 to TRBJ2-7, with D uncertain. From germline, CDR1 is DFQATT and CDR2 SNEGSKA (reference sequence). The length of the CDR3 is 12 residues. The V gene lost 1 base and the J gene lost 7 bases, with 11 bases spanning the gap. CDR3 nucleotide sequence: TGCAGTGCTAGAGGTCCATCCCGGGAGCAGTACTTC. This encodes CSARGPSREQYF.

The rearrangement links TRBV7-2 to TRBJ1-6, with D maybe TRBD1 (6 bases). This CDR3 region has 13 residues. Per germline, CDR1 SGHTA and CDR2 FQGNSA. Trimming removed 5 bases from V and 9 bases from J, with 11 bases in between. The CDR3 nucleotides read TGTGCCAGCAGCCTCAGGGGCGGTTCACCCCTCCACTTT. Its protein product is CASSLRGGSPLHF.

This clonotype has more than one count but fewer than ten. The chain carries TRBV27 and TRBJ2-7; TRBD1 agrees at 8 bases. Germline loops: CDR1 MNHEY, CDR2 SMNVEV (reference sequence). Trimming at V came to 5 bases and at J to 5 bases, leaving 5 bases not matched to a gene. This CDR3 is built from 13 residues. The DNA of the CDR3 is TGTGCCAGCAGTGGACAGGGTGACAACGAGCAGTACTTC. Translated, it gives CASSGQGDNEQYF.

Worth noting for this clonotype: The germline gene is not matched at one end of the junction; a read error may be the cause. The chain is built from TRBV13 and TRBJ2-3; TRBD2 matches 7 bases. CDR1 PRHDT and CDR2 FYEKMQ come from the germline V gene (reference sequence). The CDR3 sequence is 20 residues long. DNA for the CDR3: TGTGCCAGCAGCAAGAGCGGGATAACGCCCGCGGCGGCCCACCGAGATACGCGGTATTTT. The encoded protein is CASSKSGITPAAAHRDTRYF. The full variable domain, in which reference TRBV13 and TRBJ2-3 provide the parts outside the CDR3, is AAGVIQSPRHLIKEKRETATLKCYPIPRHDTVYWYQQGPGQDPQFLISFYEKMQSDKGSIPDRFSAQQFSDYHSELNMSSLELGDSALYFCASSKSGITPAAAHRDTRYFGPGTRLTVL.

CDR3 loop: CASSRTSGRALDTQYF. CDR3 DNA sequence: TGCGCCAGCAGCCGAACTAGCGGGAGGGCCTTGGATACGCAGTATTTT. The chain links TRBV5-1 to TRBJ2-3, with 13 bases that match TRBD2. This CDR3 is 16 amino acids long. Germline V gene sequence: CDR1 SGHRS, CDR2 YFSETQ. Trimming removed 4 bases from V and 6 bases from J; junction bases left unmatched: 8.

This clonotype is a singleton in its sample. This rearrangement joins TRBV20-1 to TRBJ2-5; perhaps TRBD2 as D (6 bases). With 5 bases removed from V and 3 bases from J, the gap between germline ends came to 25 bases. The CDR3 sequence is 17 residues long. CDR1 and CDR2 (germline): DFQATT, SNEGSKA (reference sequence). CDR3: CSAPIYYVEGLEETQYF. CDR3 bases: TGCAGTGCTCCGATTTATTATGTGGAGGGATTAGAAGAGACCCAGTACTTC.

This chain connects TRBV29-1 to TRBJ1-2, with D unclear. CDR1 and CDR2 (germline): SQVTM, ANQGSEA. Trimming pared 7 bases from V and 3 bases from J, leaving 9 bases between. The CDR3 is 11 amino acids. This CDR3 is CSGAGYYGYTF. CDR3 bases: TGCAGCGGGGCCGGGTACTATGGCTACACCTTC.

This chain connects TRBV7-7 to TRBJ2-2; D call uncertain. Trimming stripped 2 bases from V and 9 bases from J, with 13 bases between. The germline V gene has CDR1 SSHAT and CDR2 FNYEAQ (reference sequence). The CDR3 extends over 14 amino acids. In DNA, the CDR3 is TGTGCCAGCAGCTTATTGGTTGGTGACCGGGAGCTGTTTTTT. It encodes CASSLLVGDRELFF.

This clonotype showed up just once. The chain has TRBV21-1 and TRBJ2-1. The J call may be incorrect, as the DNA end agrees better with TRBJ2-7. TRBV21-1 is recorded as a pseudogene. The CDR3 loop spans 12 amino acids. The CDR3 sequence is CASSKESYEQYF. The CDR3 nucleotides are TGTGCCAGCAGCAAAGAATCCTACGAGCAGTACTTC.

The chain combines TRBV27 with TRBJ2-3, with D perhaps matching TRBD1 (5 bases). This CDR3 has 12 amino acids. Germline V gene lookup returns CDR1 MNHEY and CDR2 SMNVEV (reference sequence). Trimming shortened V by 6 bases and J by 6 bases, and 10 bases separated the two germline ends. CDR3 in amino acids: CASSLKGDTQYF. CDR3 coding DNA: TGTGCCAGCAGCTTAAAGGGGGATACGCAGTATTTT.

Worth noting for this clonotype: One junction end disagrees with the germline gene, perhaps due to a read error. The J gene is TRBJ2-3, the V gene TRBV7-6; D is undetermined. This CDR3 contains 14 residues. Germline V lookup: CDR1 SGHVS, CDR2 FNYEAQ. The CDR3 DNA is TGTACCAGCAGCTCCTCCCCCAGCACAGATACGCAGTATTTT. This codes for CTSSSSPSTDTQYF.

V gene TRBV14 combines with J gene TRBJ2-1; D uncertain. V shed 4 bases and J shed 4 bases, with 14 bases lying between them. The CDR3 runs 15 residues. The germline gives CDR1 SGHDN, CDR2 FVKESK. The CDR3 nucleotides are TGTGCCAGCAGCCGAACTCCTACCATATACAATGAGCAGTTCTTC. It yields the protein CASSRTPTIYNEQFF.

This clonotype was seen more than once but under ten times. The rearrangement uses TRBV7-6 and TRBJ2-7, with 11 bases lining up with TRBD2. V shed 1 base, J shed 5 bases, and the junction held 7 bases outside the gene matches. This CDR3 spans 16 amino acids. Germline-derived CDR1 and CDR2 are SGHVS and FNYEAQ. The CDR3 DNA sequence: TGTGCCAGCAGCTTAGGGAGACTAGCGGGAAGAAACGAGCAGTACTTC. It translates to CASSLGRLAGRNEQYF. The full variable domain, rest sourced from reference TRBV7-6 and TRBJ2-7, is GAGVSQSPRYKVTKRGQDVALRCDPISGHVSLYWYRQALGQGPEFLTYFNYEAQQDKSGLPNDRFSAERPEGSISTLTIQRTEQRDSAMYRCASSLGRLAGRNEQYFGPGTRLTVT.

This rearrangement joins TRBV6-5 to TRBJ2-7; a weak D match, TRBD1 (6 bases). V was trimmed by 5 bases and J by 4 bases, leaving 18 bases between them. This CDR3 has 15 amino acids. CDR1 is MNHEY and CDR2 is SVGAGI in the germline V gene. The CDR3 region is CASSPFATQGYEQYF. In nucleotides, the CDR3 is TGTGCCAGCAGTCCATTCGCGACACAGGGTTACGAGCAGTACTTC.

This clonotype was observed a handful of times. The chain recombines TRBV4-2 with TRBJ2-3, with D hard to call. The CDR3 length is 14 residues. CDR1 is LGHNA, CDR2 YNFKEQ, per germline. V was clipped by 1 base and J by 2 bases, with 7 bases between them. The CDR3 bases are TGTGCCAGCAGCCAAGTAGCACACACAGATACGCAGTATTTT. This codes for CASSQVAHTDTQYF.